The 14 T cell receptor beta chains below all came from one sample that was sequenced in a study of shared clonotypes between healthy human individuals (dated by TCRdb to 2018 to 2021). Preparation of the library involved the immunoSEQ multiplex PCR assay. The immuneACCESS repertoire file appears here via TCRdb, limited to in-frame rearrangements. These files lack a portion of the clones; in checked studies, under half of the deficit traces to unresolved V genes, and the cause of the others is not known. This sample holds 1 million to 1.2 million clones; about 80% were observed only once. The ten largest clones add up to 0.89% of the sample. The sequencing input was memory CD4+ T cells from PBMCs. Interpreted using the paper, the cell subset or site label stands for: CD45RA-negative fraction. The origin of the receptors is a man between 18 and 29 years old in good health. Some clones in this sample may be carry-over from other donors' samples.

The chain employs TRBV28 and TRBJ1-2, with a weak D call TRBD1 (5 bases). Germline CDR1 reads MDHEN; CDR2 reads SYDVKM. The CDR3 length is 15 residues. Trimming left V 3 bases short and J 4 bases short, with 15 bases between. CDR3 in amino acids: CASSFAGTLSYGYTF. The CDR3 DNA sequence: TGTGCCAGCAGTTTTGCAGGGACCCTCTCCTATGGCTACACCTTC.

V and J are TRBV21-1 and TRBJ2-2. TRBV21-1 is noted as a pseudogene. CDR3 length equals 16 residues. The CDR3 DNA follows: TGTGCCAGCAGCAAATATGTCAGCCAGAACACCGGGGAGCTGTTTTTT. Amino acids: CASSKYVSQNTGELFF.

The rearrangement joins TRBV29-1 to TRBJ2-1, with D possibly being TRBD2 (6 bases). Trimming stripped 7 bases from V and 0 bases from J, with 10 bases between. The CDR3 totals 13 residues. Germline V lookup: CDR1 SQVTM, CDR2 ANQGSEA. CDR3 residues: CSALAVSYNEQFF. DNA for the CDR3: TGCAGCGCCTTAGCGGTCTCCTACAATGAGCAGTTCTTC.

The chain links TRBV18 to TRBJ1-2, with a tentative D call TRBD1 (6 bases). The CDR3 contains 13 residues. The germline V gene has CDR1 KGHSH and CDR2 LQKENI. V was clipped by 6 bases and J by 6 bases, with 14 bases between them. CDR3: CASSLQGFDGYTF. The CDR3 coding sequence is TGTGCCAGCTCGCTACAGGGATTCGATGGCTACACCTTC.

The CDR3 reads CASSGGGAGEHNEQFF. The DNA for the CDR3 is TGTGCCAGCAGCGGAGGGGGGGCAGGGGAGCACAATGAGCAGTTCTTC. V is TRBV28 and J is TRBJ2-1, with D tentatively TRBD2 (7 bases). The germline CDR1 and CDR2 sequences are MDHEN and SYDVKM. Trimming shortened V by 6 bases and J by 5 bases, and 20 bases separated the two germline ends. The CDR3 is made up of 16 amino acids.

This chain links TRBV15 with TRBJ1-5; D ambiguous. V lost 0 bases to trimming and J lost 1 base, with 4 bases between them. The CDR3 runs 14 residues. The germline V gene encodes CDR1 LNHNV and CDR2 YYDKDF (reference sequence). The CDR3 bases are TGTGCCACCAGCAGAGAGGGGAGCAATCAGCCCCAGCATTTT. Protein product: CATSREGSNQPQHF.

The chain couples TRBV28 to TRBJ1-2; D possibly corresponds to TRBD1 (5 bases). V was trimmed by 6 bases and J by 8 bases, leaving 19 bases between them. Germline CDR1 and CDR2: MDHEN and SYDVKM. The length of the CDR3 is 14 residues. CDR3 nucleotide sequence: TGTGCCAGCAGAGTAAGGGGTTTTAGATTGGGCTACACCTTC. Its translation is CASRVRGFRLGYTF.

This clone was seen ten or more times. V and J are TRBV10-3 and TRBJ2-5, with 14 bases aligning to TRBD2. The CDR3 sequence is 16 residues long. Germline trimming cut 0 bases from V and 4 bases from J; bases unmatched to any gene: 1. The germline CDR1 and CDR2 sequences are ENHRY and SYGVKD. DNA for the CDR3: TGTGCCATCAGTGAGTCGGGGACTAGCGGGAGAGAGACCCAGTACTTC. Translated, it gives CAISESGTSGRETQYF.

The chain joins TRBV2 to TRBJ2-5; no definite D call. Germline V CDR1 and CDR2: SNHLY, FYNNEI. V was pared by 8 bases and J by 4 bases, with 11 bases between. The CDR3 sequence is 12 residues long. The CDR3 sequence is CASLRQAETQYF. The CDR3 nucleotides are TGTGCCAGCCTTCGGCAGGCAGAGACCCAGTACTTC.

V gene TRBV11-2 combines with J gene TRBJ2-7; D is unclear. The germline V and J ends were trimmed by 1 base and 5 bases, with 12 bases remaining between them. Germline V gives CDR1 SGHAT, CDR2 FQNNGV. This CDR3 contains 14 residues. Written as DNA, the CDR3 is TGTGCCAGCAGCTTAGTAGTGGATCTGAACGAGCAGTACTTC. Amino acid sequence: CASSLVVDLNEQYF.

The genes are TRBV7-6 and TRBJ2-1; possibly TRBD2 for D (6 bases). CDR1 SGHVS and CDR2 FNYEAQ come from the germline V gene. V lost 5 bases and J lost 8, with 19 bases in between. The CDR3 totals 15 residues. The CDR3 here is CASSQMGGPPHEQFF. The CDR3 DNA reads TGTGCCAGCAGCCAAATGGGGGGTCCCCCCCATGAGCAGTTCTTC.

This clone has more than one count but fewer than ten. The gene calls are TRBV27 and TRBJ1-4; D might be TRBD1 (6 bases). This CDR3 region has 15 residues. Germline V CDR1 and CDR2: MNHEY, SMNVEV (reference sequence). V shed 5 bases and J shed 0 bases, with 10 bases lying between them. This chain's CDR3 is CASSRRTATNEKLFF. As DNA, the CDR3 is TGTGCCAGCAGTCGTAGGACAGCAACTAATGAAAAACTGTTTTTT.

This chain connects TRBV7-9 to TRBJ2-4; D perhaps matches TRBD2 (5 bases). V was trimmed by 3 bases and J by 0 bases, leaving 9 bases between them. This CDR3 is 15 amino acids long. Looked up from germline, CDR1 is SEHNR and CDR2 is FQNEAQ (reference sequence). CDR3 in amino acids: CASSLSGAAKNIQYF. The CDR3 DNA reads TGTGCCAGCAGCTTGAGCGGAGCAGCCAAAAACATTCAGTACTTC. Full variable domain (outside the CDR3, taken from reference TRBV7-9 and TRBJ2-4): DTGVSQNPRHKITKRGQNVTFRCDPISEHNRLYWYRQTLGQGPEFLTYFQNEAQLEKSRLLSDRFSAERPKGSFSTLEIQRTEQGDSAMYLCASSLSGAAKNIQYFGAGTRLSVL.

Details on this clone: One end of the junction fails to match germline, which may point to a read error. This chain joins TRBV5-1 and TRBJ2-1; D is possibly TRBD1 (5 bases). CDR3 size: 13 residues. Germline V gene sequence: CDR1 SGHRS, CDR2 YFSETQ. For the CDR3, the DNA is TGCGCCAGCAGCTTATCAGGGTACAGTGAGCAGTTCTTC. Amino acid sequence: CASSLSGYSEQFF.